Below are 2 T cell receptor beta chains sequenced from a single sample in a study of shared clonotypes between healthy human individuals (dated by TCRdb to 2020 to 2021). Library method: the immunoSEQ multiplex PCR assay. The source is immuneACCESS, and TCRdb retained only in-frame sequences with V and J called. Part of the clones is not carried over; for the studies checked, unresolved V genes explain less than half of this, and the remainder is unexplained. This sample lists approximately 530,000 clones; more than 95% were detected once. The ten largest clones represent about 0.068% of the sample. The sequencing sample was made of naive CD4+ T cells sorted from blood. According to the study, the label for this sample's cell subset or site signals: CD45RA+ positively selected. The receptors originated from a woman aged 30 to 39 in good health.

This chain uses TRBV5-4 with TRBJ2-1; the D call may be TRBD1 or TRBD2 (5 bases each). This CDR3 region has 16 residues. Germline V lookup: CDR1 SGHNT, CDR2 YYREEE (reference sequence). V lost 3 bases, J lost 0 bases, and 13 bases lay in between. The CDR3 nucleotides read TGTGCCAGCAGCTCGCAGAGGGGTAGCTCCTACAATGAGCAGTTCTTC. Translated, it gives CASSSQRGSSYNEQFF. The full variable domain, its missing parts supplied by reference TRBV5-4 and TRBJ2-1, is ETGVTQSPTHLIKTRGQQVTLRCSSQSGHNTVSWYQQALGQGPQFIFQYYREEENGRGNFPPRFSGLQFPNYSSELNVNALELDDSALYLCASSSQRGSSYNEQFFGPGTRLTVL.

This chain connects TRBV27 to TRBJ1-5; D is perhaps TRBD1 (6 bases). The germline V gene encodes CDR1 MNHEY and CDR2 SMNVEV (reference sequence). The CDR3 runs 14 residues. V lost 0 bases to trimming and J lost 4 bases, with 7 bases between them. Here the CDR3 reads CASSLSDRNQPQHF. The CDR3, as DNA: TGTGCCAGCAGTTTATCTGACAGGAATCAGCCCCAGCATTTT.